This T cell receptor (beta chain) is from a study of siplizumab effects on memory and regulatory T cells. Findings and limits, study-wide: Naive T cells looked more diverse than memory cells and looked like major alloresponse contributors. Alloreactive sequences traceable to unstimulated CD4+ memory cells declined significantly under siplizumab.

The V end lost 3 bases, the J end lost 5 bases, and 11 bases lay between the germline ends. Germline loops: CDR1 SQVTM, CDR2 ANQGSEA. CDR3 length equals 12 residues. A note on this clone: Its specificity is not known.

Using immunoSEQ multiplex PCR, the repertoire was profiled, and TCRdb retains in-frame clones only, with some absent. The repertoire holds 90,000 to 95,000 clones, with under 95% as singletons. The clonotype comes from a human donor in good health. The sample taken for sequencing was CD8+ T cells sorted from blood. This chain joins TRBV29-1 and TRBJ2-7; tentatively, D is TRBD2 (5 bases). The CDR3 region has the DNA TGCAGCGTTGAGAGGGTAGGCCACGAGCAGTACTTC. It encodes CSVERVGHEQYF.